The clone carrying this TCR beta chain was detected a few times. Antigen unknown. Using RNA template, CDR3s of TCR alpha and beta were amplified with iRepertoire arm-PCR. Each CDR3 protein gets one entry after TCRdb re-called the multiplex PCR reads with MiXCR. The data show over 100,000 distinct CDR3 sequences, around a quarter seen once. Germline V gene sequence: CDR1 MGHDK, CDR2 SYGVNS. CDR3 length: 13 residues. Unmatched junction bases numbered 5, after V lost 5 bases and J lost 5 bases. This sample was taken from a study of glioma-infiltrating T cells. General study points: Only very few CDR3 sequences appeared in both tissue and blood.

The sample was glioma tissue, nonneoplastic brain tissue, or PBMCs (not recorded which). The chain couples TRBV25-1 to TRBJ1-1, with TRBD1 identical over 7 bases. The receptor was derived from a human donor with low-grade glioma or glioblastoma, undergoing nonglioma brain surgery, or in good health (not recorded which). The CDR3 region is CASSKQGWTEAFF. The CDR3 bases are TGTGCCAGCAGTAAACAGGGGTGGACTGAAGCTTTCTTT.